This T cell receptor (beta chain) is from a study of blood T cell repertoires in COVID-19. Study at large: The origin of the acute and convalescent COVID-19 samples was the United States, Italy and Spain. PBMCs, B-cell-depleted T cells, or T cells provided the cDNA or gDNA that made up the material.

V lost 4 bases, J lost 2 bases, and 12 bases lay in between. Germline-derived CDR1 and CDR2 are SGHRS and YFSETQ. This CDR3 has 15 amino acids. Under the authors' procedure: Nucleated cell number was recorded as an estimate derived from reference gene primer amplification. Some clones are missing from TCRdb's copy, which holds only in-frame ones; the method was immunoSEQ multiplex PCR. V and J calls and clone size follow that table, whereas D and trimming were derived from the DNA. The sample has nearly 60,000 clones, over 75% seen once. The chain combines TRBV5-1 with TRBJ2-2; D not certain. What was sequenced was peripheral blood. This TCR derives from a man aged 40-49 years with active COVID-19. CDR3 protein: CASSATTVNTGELFF. Written as DNA, the CDR3 is TGCGCCAGCAGCGCAACCACAGTAAACACCGGGGAGCTGTTTTTT.